The T cell receptor (gamma chain) under discussion was sequenced for a study of intestinal T cells in coeliac disease (dated by TCRdb to about 2020). For context, the study as a whole: Coeliac patients were much younger than controls, with mean ages of 16.0 versus 54.8 years in the TRG cohort. Duodenal biopsies from 11 coeliac disease patients and 11 non-coeliac controls were included in the TCR-delta (TRD) cohort. A second, larger TCR-gamma (TRG) cohort included duodenal biopsies from 30 to 35 coeliac disease patients and more than 20 non-coeliac controls. General conclusions and limits of the study: FFPE-derived DNA was found to be relatively degraded, and loss of a proportion of TCR sequences in each sample was likely caused by this degradation. In training, clustering based on TRD kmers put every one of the 22 biopsies in the right class, and the leave-one-out accuracy was reported as 91%. Clustering based on TRG put most of the 54 biopsies (approximately 94%) in the right class, and the reported leave-one-out accuracy was roughly 87%. Age was significantly different between the coeliac and control groups, but splitting the analysis by age did not give a significant classification. There was no way to tell repeated CDR3 amino acid sequences apart from PCR duplicates.

This clone came up once. Its antigen specificity is not known. Per-base qualities were not stored, and no clone one base away is much larger. One read represents weak support. Library method: multiplex PCR. Data came from an Ion Torrent PGM. TRG repertoires were amplified from about 0.2 ug of biopsy DNA using the LymphoTrack kit, whose primers carry Illumina adapters. TRG amplicons were purified using AMPure XP beads, were quantified on a 2100 Bioanalyzer, and were pooled equimolarly. An Ion PGM instrument was used to sequence the TRG libraries. Per the original workflow: FastX discarded any read in which over 10% of nucleotides had a quality score below the third quartile for that patient. Alignment of reads was performed with IMGT/HighV-QUEST so that V, D and J genes were assigned, CDR3 regions were identified and functionality was assessed. After the sequences were translated into amino acids, every sequence predicted to be non-functional was thrown out. CDR3s were split into kmers, with and without positional annotation; kmer frequencies underwent PCA, and samples were clustered using all 1023 combinations of PCs 1-10. Leave-one-out cross-validation was used to validate the classification, with parameters re-optimised on the remaining samples in each round. Using the vegan R package, Shannon diversity was calculated from repeated random subsamples whose size matched the lowest read count. In TCRdb, clones were called once more from the public reads by CATT, and rows of identical DNA were later combined. The V and J calls and clone size come from TCRdb's table, not from the authors' own analysis. The sample contains approximately 700 gamma-chain clones, around 50% of them found a single time. 15% to 20% of the sample is in the top ten clones.

For each case, genomic DNA was extracted from ten 5-um FFPE scrolls with the QIAamp DNA FFPE tissue kit. To test whether coeliac disease could be classified from the TCR repertoire, the study used duodenal biopsies that were formalin-fixed paraffin-embedded, fully anonymised, and surplus to diagnostic needs. No clinical or histological suspicion of coeliac disease was present in controls, and upper endoscopy was performed in controls for reflux, dyspepsia or gastritis. After removal of 8 bases from V and 13 bases from J, the junction retains 15 bases not matched to a gene. There are 12 amino acids in the CDR3, from cysteine to phenylalanine inclusive. Here the CDR3 DNA is all that survives: 36 bases in frame from base 1.

This receptor was taken from a human donor who served as a control with a normal duodenal biopsy, not a healthy volunteer. Sequenced input: a duodenal biopsy. The chain is assembled from TRGV10 and TRGJ1 or TRGJ2. TRGV10 is filed as an ORF, its function uncertain. This receptor carries the CDR3 CAAWDPFGRKLF. The DNA sequence follows: TGTGCTGCGTGGGACCCCTTTGGAAGAAAACTCTTT.